This T cell receptor beta chain came from a study of lymphopenia after photon versus proton radiotherapy (dated by TCRdb to between 2018 and 2021). Some background on the complete study: Photon and proton radiation therapy were compared by the study for their immunological effects in patients with gastrointestinal tumors who developed high-grade lymphopenia. The 15 to 25 patients in the cohort had gastrointestinal tumors, were treated with either photon or proton therapy, and subsequently developed lymphopenia. The study was designed to characterize how the impact on the immune system differs between the two radiation modalities. What the study reported, not specific to this receptor: Among patients across the cohort who died, overall survival time showed an inverse correlation with a larger post-nadir drop in TCR diversity. Relative stability during treatment was observed in proton-treated patients, whereas loss of naive T cells and TCR diversity and gain of effector/memory populations were observed in photon-treated patients. After the lymphocyte count nadir, repertoires from photon-treated patients showed oligoclonal expansion, particularly of CD8+ Temra cells, and this expansion drove the decline in diversity. The survival association was examined only in patients who died, and the authors described better survival with proton therapy as a possibility, not as a demonstrated result.

With regard to this clone: Its antigen is unknown. Nothing much larger sits one base from this clone, and base qualities are not available.

The V end loses 1 base and the J end loses 4 bases, and a stretch of 20 bases separates them. The germline V gene gives CDR1 as SGHVS and CDR2 as FQNEAQ. The CDR3 holds 18 amino acids from the cysteine to the phenylalanine. Only the CDR3 portion is preserved as DNA: 54 bases, with reading frame beginning at the first base. The receptor library was made with the immunoSEQ multiplex PCR assay. T cell repertoires were profiled with deep sequencing of rearranged TCR beta loci together with multiparametric flow cytometry. TCRdb mirrors the immuneACCESS table, restricted to in-frame sequences. Some clones are absent from its copies; in checked studies, under half trace to an unresolved V gene, and the reason for the others is unknown. This sample gives just over 30,000 clones in total; approximately 95% of them show up just once. The top ten clonotypes cover under 0.8% of the sample.

The receptor was isolated from a woman in her forties or fifties with cholangiocarcinoma. The V and J segments used are TRBV7-8 and TRBJ1-3; there is no confident call for the D gene. The sequencing used peripheral blood, collected from a patient treated with photon-based radiotherapy. The CDR3 protein: CASSLGGRKAVGGNTIYF. At the DNA level, the sequence is TGTGCCAGCAGCTTAGGAGGAAGAAAGGCCGTGGGGGGAAACACCATATATTTT.